The clone carrying this T cell receptor (beta chain) was counted a single time. As yet, its antigen is unknown. CDR1 is MDHEN and CDR2 is SYDVKM in the germline V gene. The CDR3 length is 17 residues. The V segment lost 6 bases and the J segment 0 bases; nucleotides outside the gene matches: 14. Naive CD8 isolation took CD45RO-negative cells positively selected for CCR7 and excluded terminally differentiated effector memory CD45RA+ cells. This entry comes from a study of shared clonotypes between healthy human individuals. The overall study: The plates for each donor numbered three CD4 naive, three CD4 memory, two CD8 naive and one CD8 memory. Study results and limitations: A handful of donors showed sharing of around 5.3% of naive CD4 clonotypes.

The method was immunoSEQ multiplex PCR; TCRdb's version includes in-frame clones alone and lacks a portion of them. The table records some 2,100,000 clones, roughly 91% of them present only once. The receptor was isolated from a man between 18 and 35 years old in good health. Some clones in this sample may be carry-over from other donors' samples. The chain has TRBV28 and TRBJ2-7, with 7 bases that match TRBD1. The specimen was naive CD8+ T cells from PBMCs. CDR3 nucleotide sequence: TGTGCCAGCAGGCATAAGAGGGACAGAGAATCCTCCTACGAGCAGTACTTC. This gives the protein CASRHKRDRESSYEQYF.